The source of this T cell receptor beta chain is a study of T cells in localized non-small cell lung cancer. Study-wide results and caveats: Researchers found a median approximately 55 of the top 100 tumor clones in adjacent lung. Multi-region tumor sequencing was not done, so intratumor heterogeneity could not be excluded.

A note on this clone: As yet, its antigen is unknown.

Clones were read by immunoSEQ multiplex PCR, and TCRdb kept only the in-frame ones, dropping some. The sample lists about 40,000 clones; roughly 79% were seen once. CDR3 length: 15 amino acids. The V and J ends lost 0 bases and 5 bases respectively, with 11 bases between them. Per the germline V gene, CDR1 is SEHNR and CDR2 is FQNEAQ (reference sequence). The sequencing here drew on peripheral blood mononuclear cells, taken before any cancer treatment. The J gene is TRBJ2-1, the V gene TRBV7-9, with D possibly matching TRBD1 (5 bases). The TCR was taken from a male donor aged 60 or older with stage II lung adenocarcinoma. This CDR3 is CASSLAPTANNEQFF. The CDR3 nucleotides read TGTGCCAGCAGCTTAGCTCCGACAGCTAACAATGAGCAGTTCTTC.